Below are 19 T cell receptor beta chains sequenced from a single sample in a study of cytomegalovirus exposure and HLA in healthy donors. The PCR had 60 Vbeta and 13 Jbeta primers. Profiling relied on immunoSEQ multiplex PCR, and the TCRdb table lists in-frame clones only, not all of them. This table has 95,000 to 130,000 clones, approximately 80% appearing once. Material for sequencing was PBMCs. The receptors were gathered from a woman aged 25 to 39 in good health and CMV-seronegative.

V is TRBV10-2 and J is TRBJ1-2; 7 nucleotides match TRBD1. V gave up 2 bases and J gave up 4 bases; unmatched junction bases: 13. The V gene's germline CDR1 is WSHSY and CDR2 SAAADI. The CDR3 is 17 residues long. CDR3 nucleotides: TGCGCCAGCAGTGAGACGAAGGGACAGCTCCCCTTCTATGGCTACACCTTC. Amino acid sequence: CASSETKGQLPFYGYTF.

V usage is TRBV9 and J usage is TRBJ2-5; the D is unclear. V was shortened by 3 bases and J by 2 bases, with 5 bases between the two germline ends. Germline V gene data show CDR1 as SGDLS and CDR2 as YYNGEE. This CDR3 is 12 amino acids long. The CDR3 nucleotides are TGTGCCAGCAGCGCGTTACAAGAGACCCAGTACTTC. Protein: CASSALQETQYF.

V and J are TRBV19 and TRBJ2-3, with 8 bases lining up with TRBD2. The CDR3 consists of 16 residues. Germline V gene lookup returns CDR1 LNHDA and CDR2 SQIVND (reference sequence). Trimming took 4 bases from V and 1 from J; bases not matched to a gene: 7. The chain's CDR3 is CASSSIGGEGTDTQYF. CDR3 sequence (DNA): TGTGCCAGTAGTAGTATCGGGGGGGAGGGCACAGATACGCAGTATTTT.

The rearrangement links TRBV2 to TRBJ2-1; 7 bases are shared with TRBD2. The CDR3 is 18 amino acids. V gave up 2 bases and J gave up 8 bases; unmatched junction bases: 18. Germline V gene sequence: CDR1 SNHLY, CDR2 FYNNEI. In nucleotides, the CDR3 is TGTGCCAGCAGTGAACCCGCCGAGGCGGGAGTCTATGCCGATGAGCAGTTCTTC. Translation: CASSEPAEAGVYADEQFF.

This sequence joins TRBV11-2 and TRBJ2-7; 11 nucleotides align to TRBD2. Per the germline V gene, CDR1 is SGHAT and CDR2 is FQNNGV. The V gene end was trimmed by 1 base and the J gene end by 3 bases; junction bases not matched to a gene: 2. This CDR3 comprises 15 residues. For the CDR3, the DNA is TGTGCCAGCAGCTTAGGACTAGCGGGACGCTACGAGCAGTACTTC. It yields the protein CASSLGLAGRYEQYF.

This clone was observed once. V and J are TRBV9 and TRBJ2-7; D remains ambiguous. The CDR3 length is 14 residues. Deletions cut 0 bases from V and 2 bases from J, with 9 bases between. The germline V gene encodes CDR1 SGDLS and CDR2 YYNGEE. The CDR3 nucleotides are TGTGCCAGCAGCGTAGGTGGTACTGCCTACGAGCAGTACTTC. The encoded protein is CASSVGGTAYEQYF.

The rearrangement uses TRBV5-5 and TRBJ2-1, with 10 bases matching TRBD2. The trim removed 2 bases at V and 4 bases at J, leaving 3 bases unmatched. From germline, CDR1 is SGHKS and CDR2 YYEKEE (reference sequence). This CDR3 has 15 residues. The CDR3 loop reads CASSLGLADYNEQFF. CDR3 nucleotides: TGTGCCAGCAGCTTAGGACTAGCGGATTACAATGAGCAGTTCTTC. Together with reference TRBV5-5 and TRBJ2-1, the CDR3 gives the full variable domain: DAGVTQSPTHLIKTRGQQVTLRCSPISGHKSVSWYQQVLGQGPQFIFQYYEKEERGRGNFPDRFSARQFPNYSSELNVNALLLGDSALYLCASSLGLADYNEQFFGPGTRLTVL.

This clone was recorded once. CDR3 DNA sequence: TGTGCCAGCAGTGAAGGCTGGGAGGAGACCCAGTACTTC. The encoded protein is CASSEGWEETQYF. The V call is TRBV6-1, the J call TRBJ2-5, with D perhaps matching TRBD2 (5 bases). This CDR3 contains 13 residues. Trimming left V 1 base short and J 5 bases short, with 8 bases between. Germline V gene sequence: CDR1 MNHNS, CDR2 SASEGT.

This chain's CDR3 is CASSFGQGSREQYF. Here the CDR3 DNA reads TGCGCCAGCAGCTTTGGACAGGGCTCGAGGGAGCAGTACTTC. The V and J genes are TRBV5-1 and TRBJ2-7; 8 bases are a match to TRBD1. V lost 2 bases, J lost 7 bases, and 8 bases stayed unmatched. The length of the CDR3 is 14 residues. Germline-derived CDR1 and CDR2 are SGHRS and YFSETQ.

The gene calls are TRBV30 and TRBJ1-4; 8 bases are a match to TRBD1. V gave up 5 bases and J gave up 8 bases; unmatched junction bases: 7. Germline values: CDR1 GTSNPN, CDR2 SVGIG (reference sequence). The CDR3 is made up of 13 amino acids. CDR3 DNA: TGTGCCTGGCAGGGGGCGCTTAGGGAAAAACTGTTTTTT. The encoded protein is CAWQGALREKLFF.

V is TRBV28 and J is TRBJ2-5; D gene unclear. V lost 3 bases, J lost 1 base, and 6 bases lay in between. Germline V CDR1 and CDR2: MDHEN, SYDVKM. The CDR3 length is 13 residues. This CDR3 reads CASSLSGQETQYF. CDR3 nucleotides: TGTGCCAGCAGTTTGTCGGGCCAAGAGACCCAGTACTTC. Full variable domain (missing parts from reference TRBV28 and TRBJ2-5): DVKVTQSSRYLVKRTGEKVFLECVQDMDHENMFWYRQDPGLGLRLIYFSYDVKMKEKGDIPEGYSVSREKKERFSLILESASTNQTSMYLCASSLSGQETQYFGPGTRLLVL.

CDR3 loop: CASSYIPGLPYNEQFF. In DNA form, the CDR3 reads TGTGCCAGCAGCTATATCCCGGGACTGCCCTACAATGAGCAGTTCTTC. The gene calls are TRBV11-2 and TRBJ2-1; the D gene is possibly TRBD2 (6 bases). CDR1 is SGHAT and CDR2 is FQNNGV in the germline V gene. The CDR3 length is 16 residues. V was trimmed by 4 bases and J by 2 bases, leaving 15 bases between them.

The chain recombines TRBV28 with TRBJ2-1; TRBD2 aligns across 10 bases. The germline V gene encodes CDR1 MDHEN and CDR2 SYDVKM. There are 16 residues in the CDR3. The junction had 8 bases not matched to a gene; V was cut back by 5 bases and J by 4 bases. The CDR3 DNA follows: TGTGCCAGCAGTCCGGAGCGGGAGGGGGGTTACAATGAGCAGTTCTTC. Its translation: CASSPEREGGYNEQFF. Full variable domain (missing parts from reference TRBV28 and TRBJ2-1): DVKVTQSSRYLVKRTGEKVFLECVQDMDHENMFWYRQDPGLGLRLIYFSYDVKMKEKGDIPEGYSVSREKKERFSLILESASTNQTSMYLCASSPEREGGYNEQFFGPGTRLTVL.

The rearrangement joins TRBV19 to TRBJ1-5; TRBD1 might be the D (5 bases). Germline V CDR1 and CDR2: LNHDA, SQIVND (reference sequence). Trimming removed 3 bases from V and 7 bases from J, with 10 bases in between. This CDR3 contains 13 residues. CDR3 sequence: CASSISQGQPQHF. As DNA, the CDR3 is TGTGCCAGTAGTATCTCTCAGGGACAGCCCCAGCATTTT.

V gene TRBV19 combines with J gene TRBJ1-5; 9 positions agree with TRBD1. The CDR3 runs 15 residues. Germline lookup yields CDR1 LNHDA and CDR2 SQIVND (reference sequence). Unmatched junction bases numbered 5, after V lost 4 bases and J lost 4 bases. CDR3 region: CASSTVTGGNQPQHF. For the CDR3, the DNA is TGTGCCAGTAGTACTGTGACAGGGGGTAATCAGCCCCAGCATTTT.

This chain uses TRBV27 with TRBJ1-5, with D unresolved. The CDR3 spans 16 residues. The ends were cut back, 6 bases at V and 6 bases at J, with 21 bases in the middle. The germline gives CDR1 MNHEY, CDR2 SMNVEV (reference sequence). The CDR3 protein is CASSLSGRPYGQPQHF. CDR3 sequence (DNA): TGTGCCAGCAGCCTCTCGGGGAGGCCCTATGGTCAGCCCCAGCATTTT.

The genes are TRBV6-5 and TRBJ1-2; 12 bases align to TRBD1. Unmatched junction bases numbered 5, after V lost 0 bases and J lost 6 bases. The V gene's germline CDR1 is MNHEY and CDR2 SVGAGI. The CDR3 extends over 16 amino acids. The chain's CDR3 is CASSYSLGQGANGYTF. The DNA of the CDR3 is TGTGCCAGCAGTTACTCGTTGGGACAGGGGGCGAATGGCTACACCTTC.

This clone has more than one count but fewer than ten. This sequence joins TRBV5-6 and TRBJ2-5; 10 bases map to TRBD2. V was pared by 1 base and J by 4 bases, with 1 base of the junction left unmatched. The CDR3 has 14 amino acids. Germline assignment: CDR1 SGHDT and CDR2 YYEEEE. The CDR3 DNA reads TGTGCCAGCAGCTTGAGCGGGAGGGCAGAGACCCAGTACTTC. Protein: CASSLSGRAETQYF. Full variable domain (rest looked up from reference TRBV5-6 and TRBJ2-5): DAGVTQSPTHLIKTRGQQVTLRCSPKSGHDTVSWYQQALGQGPQFIFQYYEEEERQRGNFPDRFSGHQFPNYSSELNVNALLLGDSALYLCASSLSGRAETQYFGPGTRLLVL.

This chain uses TRBV6-5 with TRBJ1-2; D possibly corresponds to TRBD1 (5 bases). V was shortened by 5 bases and J by 4 bases, with 17 bases between the two germline ends. This CDR3 region has 15 residues. Germline V lookup: CDR1 MNHEY, CDR2 SVGAGI. The CDR3 here is CASSRTGQRGYGYTF. The CDR3 DNA follows: TGTGCCAGCAGTAGAACAGGCCAGCGGGGCTATGGCTACACCTTC.